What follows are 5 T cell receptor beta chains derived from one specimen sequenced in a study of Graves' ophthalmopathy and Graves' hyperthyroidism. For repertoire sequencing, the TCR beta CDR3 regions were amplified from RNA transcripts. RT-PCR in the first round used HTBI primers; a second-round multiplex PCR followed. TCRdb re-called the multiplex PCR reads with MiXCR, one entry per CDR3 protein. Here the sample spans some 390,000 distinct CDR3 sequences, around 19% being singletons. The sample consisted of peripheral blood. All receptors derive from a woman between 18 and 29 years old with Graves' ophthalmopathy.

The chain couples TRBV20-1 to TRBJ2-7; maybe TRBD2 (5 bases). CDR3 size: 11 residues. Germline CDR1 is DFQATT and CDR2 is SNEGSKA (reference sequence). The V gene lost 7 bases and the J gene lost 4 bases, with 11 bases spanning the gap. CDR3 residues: CSGTRVYEQYF. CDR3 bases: TGCAGTGGAACGAGGGTATACGAGCAGTACTTC.

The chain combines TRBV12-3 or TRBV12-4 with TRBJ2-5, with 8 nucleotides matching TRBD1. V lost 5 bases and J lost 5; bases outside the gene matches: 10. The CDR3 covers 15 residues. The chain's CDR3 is CASSPPTGVLETQYF. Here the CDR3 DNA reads TGTGCCAGCAGTCCCCCGACAGGGGTTCTGGAGACCCAGTACTTC.

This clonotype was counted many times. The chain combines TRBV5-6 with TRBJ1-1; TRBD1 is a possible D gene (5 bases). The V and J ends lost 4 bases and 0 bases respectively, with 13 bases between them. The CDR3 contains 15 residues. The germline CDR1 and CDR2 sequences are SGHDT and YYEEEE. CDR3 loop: CASSLGPTVNTEAFF. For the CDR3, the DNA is TGTGCCAGCAGCCTGGGGCCGACGGTGAACACTGAAGCTTTCTTT. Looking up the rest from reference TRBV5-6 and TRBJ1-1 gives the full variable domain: DAGVTQSPTHLIKTRGQQVTLRCSPKSGHDTVSWYQQALGQGPQFIFQYYEEEERQRGNFPDRFSGHQFPNYSSELNVNALLLGDSALYLCASSLGPTVNTEAFFGQGTRLTVV.

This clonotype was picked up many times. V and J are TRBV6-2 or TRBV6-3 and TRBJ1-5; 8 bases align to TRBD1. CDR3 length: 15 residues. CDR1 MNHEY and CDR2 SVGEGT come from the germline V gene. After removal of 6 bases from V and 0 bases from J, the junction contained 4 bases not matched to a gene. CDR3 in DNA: TGTGCCAGCAGCCGGACAGGGATTAGCAATCAGCCCCAGCATTTT. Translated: CASSRTGISNQPQHF.

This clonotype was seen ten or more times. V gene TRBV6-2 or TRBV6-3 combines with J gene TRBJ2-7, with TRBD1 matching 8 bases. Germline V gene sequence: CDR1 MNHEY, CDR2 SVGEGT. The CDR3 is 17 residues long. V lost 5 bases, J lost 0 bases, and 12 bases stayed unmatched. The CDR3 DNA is TGTGCCAGCAGTGGGCGGACAGGGAGCTACCTCTCCTACGAGCAGTACTTC. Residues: CASSGRTGSYLSYEQYF.